The rows below give T cell receptor beta chains drawn from one sample of a study of T-cell memory formation after mild COVID-19. From the 5' RACE reads, TCRdb called clonotypes with MiXCR, one entry per CDR3 protein. Of over 500,000 distinct CDR3 sequences listed, approximately 15% are singletons. The sample taken for sequencing was PBMCs or a T cell subset sorted from them (not recorded which). All receptors derive from an adult woman who had mild COVID-19 (a few samples of this study predate the infection). Cell type and time point are not known. CDR3s include the opening cysteine and the closing phenylalanine or tryptophan. A D gene is named only where the DNA matches it firmly. Not all rows give a size; the values are once, few, many and, for expanded clones, a class.

abundance,v_gene,d_gene,j_gene,CDR3nt,CDR3aa
NA,TRBV12-3/TRBV12-4,NA,TRBJ1-5,TGTGCCAGCAGCCACGACGGTAATCAGCCCCAGCATTTT,CASSHDGNQPQHF
few,TRBV5-1,TRBD1,TRBJ2-2,TGCGCCAGCAGCTCGACAGGGCCGGACACCGGGGAGCTGTTTTTT,CASSSTGPDTGELFF
NA,TRBV18,NA,TRBJ2-1,TGTGCCAGCTCACCAACAGGGCCGAGCTCCTACAATGAGCAGTTCTTC,CASSPTGPSSYNEQFF
few,TRBV18,NA,TRBJ2-2,TGTGCCAGCTCACCACCCGGGGGCCGGGACACCGGGGAGCTGTTTTTT,CASSPPGGRDTGELFF
NA,TRBV27,NA,TRBJ1-2,TGTGCCAGCAGTTTGAGCGCCTTTGGAGGCTACACCTTC,CASSLSAFGGYTF
NA,TRBV7-3,NA,TRBJ2-2,TGTGCCAGCAGCTTCTACAGGGACACCGGGGAGCTGTTTTTT,CASSFYRDTGELFF
NA,TRBV7-9,TRBD2,TRBJ2-3,TGTGCCAGCAGCTCCCCGGTAACTAGCGGTTATAAAGCGGATACGCAGTATTTT,CASSSPVTSGYKADTQYF
NA,TRBV18,NA,TRBJ1-2,TGTGCCAGCTCATTAACGACAGCAGACTATGGCTACACCTTC,CASSLTTADYGYTF
few,TRBV7-6,NA,TRBJ2-3,TGTGCCAGCAGCCTCTTCGGCGCAGATACGCAGTATTTT,CASSLFGADTQYF
NA,TRBV7-2,NA,TRBJ1-1,TGTGCCAGCAGCGCAAGCAGGGGAGAGGTGTACGTAGCTTTCTTT,CASSASRGEVYVAFF
few,TRBV6-5,NA,TRBJ1-2,TGTGCCAGCAGTTCCCCCGGAACCACTGGCTATGGCTACACCTTC,CASSSPGTTGYGYTF
few,TRBV7-9,TRBD2,TRBJ2-1,TGTGCCAGCAGCCCCGGACTAGCGAGGGACAATGAGCAGTTCTTC,CASSPGLARDNEQFF
NA,TRBV12-3/TRBV12-4,NA,TRBJ1-5,TGTGCCAGCAGTTTAAGTAGCGGGATAAGCCAGCCCCAGCATTTT,CASSLSSGISQPQHF
few,TRBV7-2,NA,TRBJ2-3,TGTGCCAGCAGCTTAGGAGGCCAGGGCTACACAGATACGCAGTATTTT,CASSLGGQGYTDTQYF
NA,TRBV5-4,TRBD2,TRBJ2-7,TGTGCCAGCAGCTTAGGGACTAGTAGGTCCTACGAGCAGTACTTC,CASSLGTSRSYEQYF
NA,TRBV12-3/TRBV12-4,NA,TRBJ1-2,TGTGCCAGCAGGCAGGCTAACTATGGCTACACCTTC,CASRQANYGYTF
many,TRBV9,NA,TRBJ2-7,TGTGCCAGCAGCGCAGGATTTCAGCAGTACTTC,CASSAGFQQYF
NA,TRBV24-1,NA,TRBJ2-1,TGTGCCACCAGTGAGGCAGGCTACAATGAGCAGTTCTTC,CATSEAGYNEQFF
NA,TRBV20-1,NA,TRBJ1-2,TGCAGTGCTAGAGGGACAGCCCCGGGAGGCTACACCTTC,CSARGTAPGGYTF
NA,TRBV6-5,NA,TRBJ2-3,TGTGCCAGCAGTTACTCGCAACAGCCTCAGGATACGCAGTATTTT,CASSYSQQPQDTQYF
NA,TRBV5-1,TRBD2,TRBJ2-1,TGCGCCAGCAGCTCCCGGGGGGATAATGAGCAGTTCTTC,CASSSRGDNEQFF
NA,TRBV20-1,NA,TRBJ1-6,TGCAGTGCTCCTGACAGGATTGCATATAATTCACCCCTCCACTTT,CSAPDRIAYNSPLHF
NA,TRBV12-3/TRBV12-4,NA,TRBJ1-2,TGTGCCAGCACTCAACCGGGGAACTATGGCTACACCTTC,CASTQPGNYGYTF
few,TRBV10-3,NA,TRBJ1-1,TGTGCCATCAGTGAGGGTACGGTGAACACTGAAGCTTTCTTT,CAISEGTVNTEAFF
few,TRBV29-1,NA,TRBJ1-2,TGCAGCGTTGATGGGTATGGCTACACCTTC,CSVDGYGYTF
few,TRBV27,NA,TRBJ2-7,TGTGCCAGCAGTAGGGACCCTGACAGGCTCTCCTACGAGCAGTACTTC,CASSRDPDRLSYEQYF
NA,TRBV4-2,TRBD1,TRBJ1-5,TGTGCCAGCAGCCTCCGGGACAGGGAAGGACAGCCCCAGCATTTT,CASSLRDREGQPQHF
NA,TRBV4-1,TRBD2,TRBJ2-7,TGCGCCAGCAGCCAAACCTCAGCGGGGATCTACGAGCAGTACTTC,CASSQTSAGIYEQYF
many,TRBV20-1,TRBD1,TRBJ2-7,TGCAGTGCTACCGACAGGGTGGGTTCGAGAGAGCAGTACTTC,CSATDRVGSREQYF
NA,TRBV5-1,NA,TRBJ2-3,TGCGCCAGCAGCCGTTTCCAGGATCACGAGGATACGCAGTATTTT,CASSRFQDHEDTQYF
NA,TRBV5-5,NA,TRBJ2-2,TGTGCCAGCAGCCAAGGACAGCGTGGGTCCGGGGAGCTGTTTTTT,CASSQGQRGSGELFF
few,TRBV5-4,NA,TRBJ2-2,TGTGCCAGCACCGCCCTGGGGACCGGGGAGCTGTTTTTT,CASTALGTGELFF
NA,TRBV12-3/TRBV12-4,TRBD1,TRBJ2-7,TGTGCCAGCAGTTTTTCTGGACAGGGATACTCCTACGAGCAGTACTTC,CASSFSGQGYSYEQYF
many,TRBV12-3/TRBV12-4,TRBD1,TRBJ1-5,TGTGCCAGCAGAAATACAGGGGAGGCCCAGCATTTT,CASRNTGEAQHF
NA,TRBV20-1,NA,TRBJ2-7,TGCAGTGCTAGAGTGGCCTCTTACGAGCAGTACTTC,CSARVASYEQYF
NA,TRBV20-1,NA,TRBJ1-2,TGCAGTGCTAGAGAAAGAAGGGCTGGCTACACCTTC,CSARERRAGYTF
few,TRBV20-1,NA,TRBJ2-2,TGCAGTGCTAGAGAGGGGGGCGCTGACACCGGGGAGCTGTTTTTT,CSAREGGADTGELFF
once,TRBV24-1,TRBD1,TRBJ2-7,TGTGCCACCAGTCCAACAGGGGCCGGAGAGACGTACTTC,CATSPTGAGETYF
NA,TRBV20-1,TRBD2,TRBJ2-5,TGCAGTGCTAGAGATCCGGGAGGGTTTCCGAGACCCCCCAAAGAGACCCAGTACTTC,CSARDPGGFPRPPKETQYF
few,TRBV27,NA,TRBJ2-2,TGTGCCAGCAGCGAAGGGGACGCCGGGGAGCTGTTTTTT,CASSEGDAGELFF
few,TRBV9,NA,TRBJ2-7,TGTGCCAGCAGCGTAGGAGAAGCGGGCCATTTCTACGAGCAGTACTTC,CASSVGEAGHFYEQYF